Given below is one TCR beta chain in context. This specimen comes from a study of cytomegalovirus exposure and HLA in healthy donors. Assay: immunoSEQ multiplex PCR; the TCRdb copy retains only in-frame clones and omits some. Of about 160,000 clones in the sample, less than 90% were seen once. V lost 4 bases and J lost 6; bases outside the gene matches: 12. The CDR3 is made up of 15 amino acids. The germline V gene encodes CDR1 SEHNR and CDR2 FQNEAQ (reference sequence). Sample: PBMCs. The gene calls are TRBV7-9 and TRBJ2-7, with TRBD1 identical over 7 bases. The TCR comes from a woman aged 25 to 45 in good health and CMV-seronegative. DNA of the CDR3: TGTGCCAGCAGCTCGTCCGACAGGGCGGTGGTCGAGCAGTACTTC. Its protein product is CASSSSDRAVVEQYF. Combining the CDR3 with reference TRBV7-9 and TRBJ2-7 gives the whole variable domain DTGVSQNPRHKITKRGQNVTFRCDPISEHNRLYWYRQTLGQGPEFLTYFQNEAQLEKSRLLSDRFSAERPKGSFSTLEIQRTEQGDSAMYLCASSSSDRAVVEQYFGPGTRLTVT.